What follows are 28 T cell receptor beta chains derived from one specimen sequenced in a study of regulatory T cells in long-lasting Graves disease. As for time point: persistent/refractory GD, antithyroid drugs over 5 years with positive TRAb. RNA extracted from PBMCs served as the sequencing template. HTBI primers from iRepertoire and Arm-PCR of CDR3 regions yielded the TCR beta libraries. TCRdb ran MiXCR on the multiplex PCR reads and lists one entry per CDR3 protein. The table records approximately 400,000 distinct CDR3 sequences, less than 25% of them present only once. The sequencing here drew on peripheral blood mononuclear cells (PBMCs), taken when the disease was refractory, from a patient treated with antithyroid drugs. These receptors all stem from a female donor with Graves disease.

The table lists this clonotype with many counts. V is TRBV7-2 and J is TRBJ1-1; D is uncertain. Looked up from germline, CDR1 is SGHTA and CDR2 is FQGNSA. The CDR3 totals 16 residues. The V gene lost 1 base and the J gene lost 0 bases, with 12 bases spanning the gap. CDR3 sequence: CASSLGYGEMNTEAFF. The CDR3 nucleotides are TGTGCCAGCAGCTTAGGGTACGGGGAAATGAACACTGAAGCTTTCTTT.

This clonotype was picked up a small number of times. This sequence joins TRBV9 and TRBJ2-7; TRBD2 aligns across 12 bases. CDR3 length: 17 residues. Losses at the gene ends were 3 bases for V and 1 base for J; bases not matched to a gene: 8. The V gene's germline CDR1 is SGDLS and CDR2 YYNGEE. In nucleotides, the CDR3 is TGTGCCAGCAGCGCCTATGCCGGGACTAGCGGGTCCTACGAGCAGTACTTC. Protein: CASSAYAGTSGSYEQYF.

The chain has TRBV9 and TRBJ2-5, with TRBD2 as a possible D gene (6 bases). The CDR3 sequence is 13 residues long. Trimming cost V 0 bases and J 4 bases, with 7 bases left between them. Germline assignment: CDR1 SGDLS and CDR2 YYNGEE. DNA of the CDR3: TGTGCCAGCAGCGTAGTGGGGGGAGAGACCCAGTACTTC. Translating it yields CASSVVGGETQYF.

The chain links TRBV2 to TRBJ2-3; 10 bases map to TRBD2. The CDR3 is 17 residues long. Germline V gene lookup returns CDR1 SNHLY and CDR2 FYNNEI. V was clipped by 7 bases and J by 2 bases; unmatched bases: 12. The CDR3, as DNA: TGTGCCAGCATCCTTCGGACTAGCGGATTATACACAGATACGCAGTATTTT. Translation: CASILRTSGLYTDTQYF.

V gene TRBV4-3 combines with J gene TRBJ1-4; D might be TRBD1 (6 bases). Trimming removed 1 base at V and 7 bases at J, with 16 bases between. This CDR3 is 16 amino acids long. CDR1 and CDR2 from the germline V gene are LGHNA and YSLEER. Here the CDR3 DNA reads TGCGCCAGCAGCCAAGTATCTTTGGGGGCAAGTGAAAAACTGTTTTTT. Translating gives CASSQVSLGASEKLFF.

Ten or more counts support this clonotype. The V and J genes are TRBV7-9 and TRBJ2-5; TRBD1 or TRBD2 may be the D gene (5 bases each). The germline gives CDR1 SEHNR, CDR2 FQNEAQ (reference sequence). V gave up 4 bases and J gave up 1 base, with 7 bases separating them. The CDR3 covers 13 residues. The CDR3: CASSWDAQETQYF. Written as DNA, the CDR3 is TGTGCCAGCAGCTGGGACGCCCAAGAGACCCAGTACTTC.

This chain joins TRBV11-2 and TRBJ2-7; D is perhaps TRBD1 or TRBD2 (5 bases each). The germline CDR1 and CDR2 sequences are SGHAT and FQNNGV. The V gene lost 5 bases and the J gene lost 0 bases, with 20 bases spanning the gap. This CDR3 region has 17 residues. This CDR3 is CASSTPPGTGFSYEQYF. CDR3 nucleotides: TGTGCCAGCAGCACCCCCCCCGGGACCGGTTTCTCCTACGAGCAGTACTTC.

This rearrangement joins TRBV20-1 to TRBJ2-5; 10 nucleotides line up with TRBD2. Germline lookup yields CDR1 DFQATT and CDR2 SNEGSKA (reference sequence). Trimming cost V 1 base and J 3 bases; bases outside gene matches: 8. The CDR3 sequence is 16 residues long. The CDR3 DNA is TGCAGTGCTAGAGTTGCCAGCGGGAGGGGGGAAGAGACCCAGTACTTC. This encodes CSARVASGRGEETQYF.

This clonotype was found a few times. The chain uses TRBV15 and TRBJ1-2; D unclear. The CDR3 spans 14 residues. Germline loops: CDR1 LNHNV, CDR2 YYDKDF (reference sequence). With 7 bases removed from V and 2 bases from J, the gap between germline ends came to 14 bases. CDR3 region: CATTRGGNNYGYTF. The CDR3 DNA reads as TGTGCCACCACGCGGGGAGGCAACAACTATGGCTACACCTTC.

This clonotype was recorded at least ten times. The chain uses TRBV2 and TRBJ2-2, with TRBD1 identical over 7 bases. Germline CDR1 and CDR2: SNHLY and FYNNEI. This CDR3 has 14 residues. Losses at the gene ends were 4 bases for V and 3 bases for J; bases not matched to a gene: 2. CDR3 amino acids: CASSGQGYTGELFF. CDR3 bases: TGTGCCAGCAGTGGACAGGGATACACCGGGGAGCTGTTTTTT.

The table lists this clonotype with a few counts. V and J are TRBV25-1 and TRBJ1-6; D not certain. Germline V gives CDR1 MGHDK, CDR2 SYGVNS. V lost 4 bases to trimming and J lost 0 bases, with 7 bases between them. The CDR3 loop spans 15 amino acids. DNA of the CDR3: TGTGCCAGCAGTGCTGGGAGCTCCTATAATTCACCCCTCCACTTT. Translation: CASSAGSSYNSPLHF.

This clonotype was seen a few times. The rearrangement links TRBV4-3 to TRBJ1-2, with D maybe TRBD1 (6 bases). This CDR3 is built from 15 residues. V was pared by 1 base and J by 6 bases, with 15 bases between. CDR1 is LGHNA and CDR2 is YSLEER in the germline V gene. For the CDR3, the DNA is TGCGCCAGCAGCCAAGGAACAGGGCAAAGTGATGGCTACACCTTC. It codes for CASSQGTGQSDGYTF.

The table lists this clonotype with many counts. This sequence joins TRBV7-2 and TRBJ2-5, with D possibly being TRBD2 (5 bases). The CDR3 loop spans 14 amino acids. The germline V gene encodes CDR1 SGHTA and CDR2 FQGNSA. V gave up 4 bases and J gave up 7 bases, with 16 bases separating them. The CDR3: CASSSDTGLRTQYF. The CDR3 DNA is TGTGCCAGCAGCTCTGACACGGGGTTACGGACCCAGTACTTC.

This clonotype was found many times. The rearrangement joins TRBV27 to TRBJ2-7; 7 nucleotides match TRBD2. V lost 2 bases to trimming and J lost 0 bases; unmatched junction nucleotides: 13. This CDR3 comprises 18 residues. Germline V gene sequence: CDR1 MNHEY, CDR2 SMNVEV (reference sequence). The CDR3 reads CASSLTGLSGGPSYEQYF. The CDR3 DNA reads TGTGCCAGCAGTTTAACGGGGTTATCGGGAGGCCCCTCCTACGAGCAGTACTTC.

This clonotype was counted at least ten times. The V gene is TRBV27, the J gene TRBJ2-4; 9 bases map to TRBD2. The CDR3 runs to 18 residues. After removal of 6 bases from V and 0 bases from J, the junction contained 12 bases not matched to a gene. Germline assignment: CDR1 MNHEY and CDR2 SMNVEV (reference sequence). The CDR3 bases are TGTGCCAGCAGCCCCCTCGGCGGGAGGGCCGCAGCCAAAAACATTCAGTACTTC. As protein: CASSPLGGRAAAKNIQYF.

This clonotype was observed at least ten times. The genes are TRBV11-2 and TRBJ2-2; 12 bases fit TRBD2. CDR1 SGHAT and CDR2 FQNNGV come from the germline V gene. The CDR3 totals 17 residues. After removal of 2 bases from V and 6 bases from J, the junction contained 7 bases not matched to a gene. CDR3 nucleotides: TGTGCCAGCAGCTTACGACTAGCGGGAGTCGGATCCGGGGAGCTGTTTTTT. Its translation: CASSLRLAGVGSGELFF.

In this sample, this clonotype turned up a few times. The chain recombines TRBV19 with TRBJ2-7; 8 bases are shared with TRBD1. This CDR3 has 14 residues. The trim removed 7 bases at V and 0 bases at J, leaving 5 bases unmatched. The germline V gene encodes CDR1 LNHDA and CDR2 SQIVND (reference sequence). The CDR3 loop is CASTPGTGSYEQYF. CDR3 nucleotide sequence: TGTGCCAGTACGCCCGGGACAGGCTCCTACGAGCAGTACTTC.

This clonotype was picked up a small number of times. The chain couples TRBV29-1 to TRBJ1-1, with D possibly TRBD1 on 5 matching bases. V was cut by 6 bases and J by 12 bases, with 20 bases left in between. The germline V gene encodes CDR1 SQVTM and CDR2 ANQGSEA. This CDR3 is built from 12 residues. CDR3 nucleotides: TGCAGCGTCGAACCCGGGGGGGGGATGACTTTCTTT. Amino acid sequence: CSVEPGGGMTFF.

This clonotype was counted many times. The J gene is TRBJ1-2, the V gene TRBV12-3 or TRBV12-4; perhaps TRBD1 as D (5 bases). Between the trimmed V and J ends, which lost 5 bases and 3 bases, there was a span of 13 bases. The CDR3 covers 14 residues. CDR3 sequence: CASSPAGRDYGYTF. In DNA form, the CDR3 reads TGTGCCAGCAGTCCGGCAGGGCGCGACTATGGCTACACCTTC.

This clonotype was observed at least ten times. The V call is TRBV7-2, the J call TRBJ2-5, with a tentative D call TRBD1 (5 bases). The CDR3 is 15 amino acids. V shed 0 bases and J shed 5 bases, with 13 bases lying between them. Germline lookup yields CDR1 SGHTA and CDR2 FQGNSA. The CDR3 DNA sequence: TGTGCCAGCAGCTTAGCGCCCCAGGGCCCGGAGACCCAGTACTTC. Translated: CASSLAPQGPETQYF.

This clonotype showed up many times. The chain carries TRBV7-9 and TRBJ1-4; unclear D gene. The V end lost 2 bases, the J end lost 5 bases, and 12 bases lay between the germline ends. The germline V gene has CDR1 SEHNR and CDR2 FQNEAQ (reference sequence). The CDR3 contains 15 residues. CDR3 residues: CASSLSSQRNEKLFF. The CDR3 coding sequence is TGTGCCAGCAGCTTATCATCCCAGAGGAATGAAAAACTGTTTTTT.

With respect to this clonotype: A much larger clone lies a single base off, so this may be a read error. This chain uses TRBV28 with TRBJ2-2, with D possibly being TRBD1 or TRBD2 (5 bases each). This CDR3 has 13 residues. V dropped 7 bases and J dropped 4 bases, with 10 bases sitting between them. Germline V gene sequence: CDR1 MDHEN, CDR2 SYDVKM. In nucleotides, the CDR3 is TGTGCCAGCACAGGTGGGGGCACCGGGGAGCTGTTTTTT. Translation: CASTGGGTGELFF.

Many counts were recorded for this clonotype. The genes are TRBV28 and TRBJ2-7; 9 nucleotides line up with TRBD2. Trimming at V came to 3 bases and at J to 5 bases, leaving 8 bases not matched to a gene. This CDR3 comprises 15 residues. The germline gives CDR1 MDHEN, CDR2 SYDVKM. CDR3 in amino acids: CASSLLAGGTHEQYF. CDR3 bases: TGTGCCAGCAGTTTGCTCGCGGGAGGGACCCACGAGCAGTACTTC.

A few counts support this clonotype. This chain links TRBV5-4 with TRBJ2-5, with 7 bases aligning to TRBD1. The CDR3 loop spans 15 amino acids. The germline CDR1 and CDR2 sequences are SGHNT and YYREEE (reference sequence). V dropped 3 bases and J dropped 3; count of bases not matched to a gene: 8. The CDR3 coding sequence is TGTGCCAGCAGCTCCGGACAGGCCCCAGAAGAGACCCAGTACTTC. It encodes CASSSGQAPEETQYF.

This clonotype was seen at least ten times. This chain links TRBV29-1 with TRBJ2-7, with TRBD1 as a possible D gene (6 bases). The V end lost 2 bases, the J end lost 2 bases, and 13 bases lay between the germline ends. The CDR3 runs to 14 residues. Germline-derived CDR1 and CDR2 are SQVTM and ANQGSEA. CDR3: CSVERRGTAYEQYF. The CDR3 nucleotides read TGCAGCGTTGAACGCAGGGGTACGGCCTACGAGCAGTACTTC.

This clonotype appeared many times. The chain carries TRBV7-2 and TRBJ2-7; tentatively, D is TRBD1 (5 bases). Deletions cut 5 bases from V and 0 bases from J, with 17 bases between. Looked up from germline, CDR1 is SGHTA and CDR2 is FQGNSA. The CDR3 length is 16 residues. The CDR3 is CASSPTLGQTSYEQYF. CDR3 sequence (DNA): TGTGCCAGCAGCCCCACTTTAGGACAAACCTCCTACGAGCAGTACTTC. Full variable domain (outside the CDR3, taken from reference TRBV7-2 and TRBJ2-7): GAGVSQSPSNKVTEKGKDVELRCDPISGHTALYWYRQSLGQGLEFLIYFQGNSAPDKSGLPSDRFSAERTGGSVSTLTIQRTQQEDSAVYLCASSPTLGQTSYEQYFGPGTRLTVT.

As for this clonotype: One junction end does not reproduce the germline sequence, and a read error may be involved. The genes are TRBV7-9 and TRBJ2-2; D is perhaps TRBD2 (5 bases). CDR1 SEHNR and CDR2 FQNEAQ come from the germline V gene (reference sequence). This CDR3 comprises 17 residues. The CDR3, as DNA: TGTGCCAGCAGCTTAGACGGAGGTGGAATAAACACCGGGGAACTGTTTTTT. Translated, it gives CASSLDGGGINTGELFF.

This clonotype was counted ten times or more. The chain couples TRBV27 to TRBJ1-1; 7 nucleotides agree with TRBD1. Trimming removed 8 bases from V and 6 bases from J; junction bases left unmatched: 6. CDR3 length equals 12 residues. In germline, CDR1 is MNHEY, CDR2 SMNVEV (reference sequence). The CDR3 sequence: CASSPQGAEAFF. For the CDR3, the DNA is TGTGCCAGCTCACCCCAGGGGGCTGAAGCTTTCTTT.